This T cell receptor (beta chain) originates from a study of T cell repertoires in cytomegalovirus infection. Broader study findings: HLA-C-restricted, CMV-specific TCR beta clonotypes were dominant ex vivo. Public TCR beta family frequency separated CMV-and-HLA carriers, including in an independent cohort.

TCRdb used MiXCR to reprocess the reads, holding one entry per CDR3 protein. The sample lists roughly 990,000 distinct CDR3 sequences, around 32% seen once, with about 14% in the top ten. Germline-derived CDR1 and CDR2 are MGHRA and YSYEKL. The V segment lost 4 bases and the J segment 6 bases; nucleotides outside the gene matches: 17. This CDR3 region has 18 residues. This clonotype was detected a few times. Its antigen is undetermined. The source is a human donor in good health (CMV status not recorded). Some clones in this sample may be carry-over from other donors' samples. The chain employs TRBV4-1 and TRBJ2-3, with 9 bases fitting TRBD1. Sequencing was performed on cultured CD8+ T cells from PBMCs, taken from culture after CMV antigen stimulation. CDR3 sequence: CASSLLQSGTGPRDTQYF. DNA for the CDR3: TGCGCCAGCAGCCTCTTACAAAGCGGGACAGGGCCGAGGGATACGCAGTATTTT.